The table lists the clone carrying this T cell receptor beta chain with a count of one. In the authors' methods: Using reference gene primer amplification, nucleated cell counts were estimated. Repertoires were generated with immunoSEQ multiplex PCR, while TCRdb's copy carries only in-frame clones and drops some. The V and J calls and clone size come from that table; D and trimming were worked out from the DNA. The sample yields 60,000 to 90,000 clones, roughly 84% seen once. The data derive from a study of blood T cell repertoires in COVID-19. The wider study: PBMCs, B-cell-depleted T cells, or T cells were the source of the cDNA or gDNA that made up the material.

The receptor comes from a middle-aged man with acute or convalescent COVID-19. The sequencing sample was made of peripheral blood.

The DNA for the CDR3 is TGTGCCAGCAGCTTGGTTAGGACAGACACCGGGGAGCTGTTTTTT. As protein: CASSLVRTDTGELFF. The chain recombines TRBV5-8 with TRBJ2-2; tentative D call: TRBD1 (6 bases). V lost 0 bases and J lost 3, with 9 bases in between. The CDR3 covers 15 residues. From germline, CDR1 is SGHTS and CDR2 YDEGEE.